The 21 T cell receptor beta chains below all came from one sample that was sequenced in a study of blood T cell repertoires in COVID-19. Clones were sequenced by immunoSEQ multiplex PCR, and TCRdb holds only the in-frame ones, with some missing. The table records some 250,000 clones, roughly 84% of them present only once. The sample was peripheral blood. These receptors were taken from a middle-aged man with acute or convalescent COVID-19.

This clone was found a few times. The chain uses TRBV24-1 and TRBJ2-2; maybe TRBD2 (6 bases). This CDR3 is built from 16 residues. V was shortened by 3 bases and J by 0 bases, with 10 bases between the two germline ends. Germline-derived CDR1 and CDR2 are KGHDR and SFDVKD. The CDR3 spells CATSDEGLTNTGELFF. CDR3 sequence (DNA): TGTGCCACCAGTGATGAGGGACTGACGAACACCGGGGAGCTGTTTTTT.

This sequence joins TRBV19 and TRBJ1-1, with a weak D call TRBD1 (5 bases). Trimming left V 4 bases short and J 0 bases short, with 12 bases between. The CDR3 runs to 15 residues. The germline gives CDR1 LNHDA, CDR2 SQIVND (reference sequence). This CDR3 is CASSKRQSMNTEAFF. As DNA, the CDR3 is TGTGCCAGTAGTAAACGACAGTCCATGAACACTGAAGCTTTCTTT.

The chain has TRBV11-2 and TRBJ2-5; 9 bases are a match to TRBD2. After removal of 4 bases from V and 2 bases from J, the junction contained 8 bases not matched to a gene. Germline loops: CDR1 SGHAT, CDR2 FQNNGV. The CDR3 sequence is 16 residues long. CDR3 bases: TGTGCCAGCAGCTGGGGACTAGCAGTAACTCAAGAGACCCAGTACTTC. It translates to CASSWGLAVTQETQYF.

The chain couples TRBV28 to TRBJ2-7; 9 bases are shared with TRBD1. V dropped 4 bases and J dropped 2; count of bases not matched to a gene: 6. This CDR3 spans 15 amino acids. Germline V gene sequence: CDR1 MDHEN, CDR2 SYDVKM. CDR3 sequence reads: CASSSPGQGTYEQYF. CDR3 bases: TGTGCCAGCAGTTCCCCGGGACAGGGAACCTACGAGCAGTACTTC.

This sequence joins TRBV14 and TRBJ2-1; D gene unclear. The CDR3 is 13 amino acids. Germline V lookup: CDR1 SGHDN, CDR2 FVKESK. The V end lost 5 bases, the J end lost 8 bases, and 13 bases lay between the germline ends. The DNA of the CDR3 is TGTGCCAGCAGCTCTAGAGGATTGGATGAGCAGTTCTTC. It yields the protein CASSSRGLDEQFF. Full variable domain (missing parts from reference TRBV14 and TRBJ2-1): EAGVTQFPSHSVIEKGQTVTLRCDPISGHDNLYWYRRVMGKEIKFLLHFVKESKQDESGMPNNRFLAERTGGTYSTLKVQPAELEDSGVYFCASSSRGLDEQFFGPGTRLTVL.

This clone has only a few counts. The chain uses TRBV7-8 and TRBJ2-5; D remains ambiguous. Germline CDR1 and CDR2: SGHVS and FQNEAQ. This CDR3 spans 12 amino acids. V shed 6 bases and J shed 4 bases, with 9 bases lying between them. This CDR3 reads CASSYALETQYF. DNA of the CDR3: TGTGCCAGCAGTTACGCACTAGAGACCCAGTACTTC. The variable domain in full, completed from reference TRBV7-8 and TRBJ2-5, reads GAGVSQSPRYKVAKRGQDVALRCDPISGHVSLFWYQQALGQGPEFLTYFQNEAQLDKSGLPSDRFFAERPEGSVSTLKIQRTQQEDSAVYLCASSYALETQYFGPGTRLLVL.

The chain is built from TRBV19 and TRBJ2-2, with a weak D call TRBD2 (7 bases). This CDR3 comprises 16 residues. V gave up 7 bases and J gave up 3 bases, with 18 bases separating them. Per the germline V gene, CDR1 is LNHDA and CDR2 is SQIVND (reference sequence). The CDR3 coding sequence is TGTGCCAGTATTCCCCGGGGGGCTAGGGACACCGGGGAGCTGTTTTTT. Translation: CASIPRGARDTGELFF.

This chain uses TRBV15 with TRBJ1-1; 7 bases align to TRBD1. The CDR3 runs to 15 residues. Looked up from germline, CDR1 is LNHNV and CDR2 is YYDKDF (reference sequence). With 3 bases clipped from V and 1 base from J, the junction kept 5 bases outside the gene matches. The CDR3: CATSRYRQGNTEAFF. CDR3 bases: TGTGCCACCAGCAGGTATCGACAGGGGAACACTGAAGCTTTCTTT.

This clone was detected only a few times. This rearrangement joins TRBV28 to TRBJ2-7, with TRBD1 identical over 9 bases. Germline V gene sequence: CDR1 MDHEN, CDR2 SYDVKM. J lost 2 bases, V lost 7 bases, and 9 bases had no gene match. The CDR3 has 15 amino acids. Here the CDR3 DNA reads TGTGCCAGCACCGTCGGACAGGGGATTACCTACGAGCAGTACTTC. It translates to CASTVGQGITYEQYF. The full variable domain, in which reference TRBV28 and TRBJ2-7 provide the parts outside the CDR3, is DVKVTQSSRYLVKRTGEKVFLECVQDMDHENMFWYRQDPGLGLRLIYFSYDVKMKEKGDIPEGYSVSREKKERFSLILESASTNQTSMYLCASTVGQGITYEQYFGPGTRLTVT.

The gene calls are TRBV2 and TRBJ1-1, with D possibly matching TRBD1 (6 bases). The CDR3 covers 16 residues. Germline assignment: CDR1 SNHLY and CDR2 FYNNEI. The germline V and J ends were trimmed by 4 bases and 6 bases, with 21 bases remaining between them. The CDR3 region has the DNA TGTGCCAGCAGTGGACAGACAGGTTTAGTCTCTTCTGAAGCTTTCTTT. It translates to CASSGQTGLVSSEAFF.

This clone has a handful of counts. The V call is TRBV3-1 (or the pseudogene TRBV3-2), the J call TRBJ1-1; 12 bases map to TRBD1. The CDR3 has 15 residues. Germline V gene sequence: CDR1 LGHDT, CDR2 YNNKEL (reference sequence). V gave up 4 bases and J gave up 5 bases; unmatched junction bases: 5. CDR3: CASSPGQGAWTEAFF. In DNA, the CDR3 is TGTGCCAGCAGCCCGGGACAGGGGGCTTGGACTGAAGCTTTCTTT.

The genes are TRBV3-1 (or the pseudogene TRBV3-2) and TRBJ2-2; TRBD1 is a possible D gene (5 bases). V lost 3 bases and J lost 3, with 8 bases in between. Germline CDR1 is LGHDT and CDR2 is YNNKEL (reference sequence). The CDR3 extends over 14 amino acids. In DNA, the CDR3 is TGTGCCAGCAGCCAGGGGCCGGACACCGGGGAGCTGTTTTTT. Translated, it gives CASSQGPDTGELFF.

CDR3: CASRTENHSPLHF. CDR3 DNA: TGCGCCAGCAGAACGGAGAATCACTCACCCCTCCACTTT. The chain combines TRBV5-1 with TRBJ1-6, with D hard to call. Per germline, CDR1 SGHRS and CDR2 YFSETQ. Trimming pared 5 bases from V and 10 bases from J, leaving 13 bases between. The CDR3 runs to 13 residues.

The sample holds a few counts of this clone. The rearrangement joins TRBV2 to TRBJ2-5, with 14 bases that match TRBD2. The junction had 4 bases not matched to a gene; V was cut back by 6 bases and J by 4 bases. Germline V gene lookup returns CDR1 SNHLY and CDR2 FYNNEI. This CDR3 region has 15 residues. In DNA, the CDR3 is TGTGCCAGCAGGAGAGGACTAGCGGGAGGAGAGACCCAGTACTTC. Translating gives CASRRGLAGGETQYF.

This clone was seen once. The chain is built from TRBV9 and TRBJ1-6; TRBD1 matches at 7 bases. The CDR3 length is 15 residues. After removal of 3 bases from V and 7 bases from J, the junction contained 7 bases not matched to a gene. CDR1 SGDLS and CDR2 YYNGEE come from the germline V gene. This CDR3 reads CASSGGGAENSPLHF. DNA of the CDR3: TGTGCCAGCAGCGGAGGGGGCGCCGAGAATTCACCCCTCCACTTT.

J is TRBJ1-3 and V is TRBV9; D is unclear. In germline, CDR1 is SGDLS, CDR2 YYNGEE. V lost 5 bases and J lost 4, with 13 bases in between. This CDR3 is 14 amino acids long. The CDR3 bases are TGTGCCAGCAGGGGCCTCAATGCAGGAAACACCATATATTTT. This sequence encodes CASRGLNAGNTIYF.

The CDR3 reads CASSFASLGGTDTQYF. As DNA, the CDR3 is TGTGCCAGCAGCTTCGCCTCATTAGGGGGCACAGATACGCAGTATTTT. The chain links TRBV11-2 to TRBJ2-3, with D perhaps TRBD1 (5 bases). Germline CDR1 is SGHAT and CDR2 is FQNNGV. There are 16 residues in the CDR3. Trimming took off 3 bases at V and 1 base at J, with 14 bases between the two ends.

The chain is built from TRBV5-4 and TRBJ2-1; D not resolved. The ends were cut back, 2 bases at V and 8 bases at J, with 11 bases in the middle. The CDR3 spans 13 residues. Per germline, CDR1 SGHNT and CDR2 YYREEE (reference sequence). CDR3 DNA sequence: TGTGCCAGCAGCTTCCGCCTAGGCTATGAGCAGTTCTTC. It codes for CASSFRLGYEQFF. The complete variable domain, with remaining parts taken from reference TRBV5-4 and TRBJ2-1, reads ETGVTQSPTHLIKTRGQQVTLRCSSQSGHNTVSWYQQALGQGPQFIFQYYREEENGRGNFPPRFSGLQFPNYSSELNVNALELDDSALYLCASSFRLGYEQFFGPGTRLTVL.

The chain employs TRBV29-1 and TRBJ2-2; unclear D gene. CDR3 length equals 13 residues. Trimming stripped 6 bases from V and 1 base from J, with 9 bases between. Per the germline V gene, CDR1 is SQVTM and CDR2 is ANQGSEA. In DNA, the CDR3 is TGCAGCGTCCTACCACGGAACACCGGGGAGCTGTTTTTT. Its protein product is CSVLPRNTGELFF.

The CDR3 loop reads CASSPPYSGRAAQYF. The CDR3 DNA reads TGCGCCAGCAGCCCTCCCTATAGCGGGAGGGCGGCCCAGTACTTC. J is TRBJ2-5 and V is TRBV4-1, with 11 bases fitting TRBD2. The J segment lost 9 bases and the V segment lost 4 bases, leaving 10 bases of the junction unmatched. This CDR3 has 15 amino acids. From germline, CDR1 is MGHRA and CDR2 YSYEKL.

This clone was recorded once. This CDR3 reads CSASGDDRGGYQPQHF. The CDR3 nucleotides read TGCAGTGCTAGTGGGGACGACAGGGGAGGGTATCAGCCCCAGCATTTT. This chain joins TRBV20-1 and TRBJ1-5; 8 bases are a match to TRBD1. The CDR3 runs 16 residues. Losses at the gene ends were 3 bases for V and 5 bases for J; bases not matched to a gene: 12. The germline CDR1 and CDR2 sequences are DFQATT and SNEGSKA (reference sequence).